The present entry profiles one T cell receptor beta chain with its context. Its target is unknown. The entry originates in a study of shared clonotypes between healthy human individuals. Study-level information: CD4 naive and memory got three plates each, CD8 naive two, CD8 memory one. Study-wide results and caveats: Despite large depth, sorted-subset datasets appeared incompletely sequenced. An expected dependence of interdonor clonotype sharing on sequencing depth was noted.

At a deep level, the assay was run. The repertoire was sequenced with immunoSEQ multiplex PCR; TCRdb's copy has only in-frame clones and lacks some. The repertoire has about 2 million clones, roughly 95% of them found once; the top ten carry around 1%. CD8 cells regarded as naive lacked CD45RO, were positively chosen for CCR7, and omitted terminally differentiated effector memory CD45RA+ cells. In germline, CDR1 is MGHDK, CDR2 SYGVNS. The CDR3 is 12 amino acids. V was cut by 4 bases and J by 8 bases, with 8 bases left in between. The V call is TRBV25-1, the J call TRBJ1-4, with D perhaps TRBD1 (6 bases). The TCR sequence derives from a man aged 18 to 30 in good health. The sequenced sample was naive CD8+ T cells sorted from blood. The CDR3 here is CASSGQGEKLFF. In DNA, the CDR3 is TGTGCCAGCAGTGGCCAGGGGGAAAAACTGTTTTTT. Looking up the rest from reference TRBV25-1 and TRBJ1-4 gives the full variable domain: EADIYQTPRYLVIGTGKKITLECSQTMGHDKMYWYQQDPGMELHLIHYSYGVNSTEKGDLSSESTVSRIRTEHFPLTLESARPSHTSQYLCASSGQGEKLFFGSGTQLSVL.